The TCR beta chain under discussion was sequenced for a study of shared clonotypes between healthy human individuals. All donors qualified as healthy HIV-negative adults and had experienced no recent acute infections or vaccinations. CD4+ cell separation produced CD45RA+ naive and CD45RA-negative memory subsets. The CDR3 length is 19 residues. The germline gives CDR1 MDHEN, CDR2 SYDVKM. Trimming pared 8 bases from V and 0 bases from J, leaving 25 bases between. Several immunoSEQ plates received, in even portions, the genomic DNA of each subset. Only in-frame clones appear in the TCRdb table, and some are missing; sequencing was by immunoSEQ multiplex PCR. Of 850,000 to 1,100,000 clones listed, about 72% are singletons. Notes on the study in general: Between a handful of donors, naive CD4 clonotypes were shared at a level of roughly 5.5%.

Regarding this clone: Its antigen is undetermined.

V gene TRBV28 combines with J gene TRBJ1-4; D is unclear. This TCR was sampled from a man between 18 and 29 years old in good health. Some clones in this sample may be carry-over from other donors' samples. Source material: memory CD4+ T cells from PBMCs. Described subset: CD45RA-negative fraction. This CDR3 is CASARQQFMWGATNEKLFF. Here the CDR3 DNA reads TGTGCCAGCGCGAGGCAGCAGTTTATGTGGGGTGCAACTAATGAAAAACTGTTTTTT.